These 12 T cell receptor beta chains were all obtained from the same sample, sequenced in a study of regulatory T cells in long-lasting Graves disease. Time point defined: newly diagnosed GD, antithyroid drugs for less than 3 months. The TCR library was prepared using RNA isolated from PBMCs. Researchers made TCR beta libraries by using iRepertoire HTBI primers and running Arm-PCR on CDR3 regions. Using its own MiXCR run on the multiplex PCR reads, TCRdb lists one record per CDR3 protein. The repertoire holds just over 600,000 distinct CDR3 sequences, with roughly 15% as singletons. The same sample was also used in a study of T cells in Graves' hyperthyroidism and ophthalmopathy.

The input for sequencing was peripheral blood mononuclear cells (PBMCs), taken at new diagnosis, from a patient treated with antithyroid drugs. The receptors here all came from a woman aged 30 to 39 with Graves disease.

There are a few counts of this clonotype. The chain carries TRBV27 and TRBJ2-3, with D unclear. V shed 5 bases and J shed 4 bases, with 7 bases lying between them. CDR1 MNHEY and CDR2 SMNVEV come from the germline V gene (reference sequence). The CDR3 totals 12 residues. CDR3 nucleotide sequence: TGTGCCAGCAGTCAACCTTCAGATACGCAGTATTTT. Protein product: CASSQPSDTQYF.

This clonotype was seen a few times. The chain is built from TRBV20-1 and TRBJ1-3; D may be TRBD1 (5 bases). The CDR3 contains 15 residues. In germline, CDR1 is DFQATT, CDR2 SNEGSKA (reference sequence). V was trimmed by 1 base and J by 1 base, leaving 11 bases between them. DNA of the CDR3: TGCAGTGCTAGAGCTCGGGGGGTTTCTGGAAACACCATATATTTT. Amino acid sequence: CSARARGVSGNTIYF.

The gene calls are TRBV20-1 and TRBJ2-1; D is possibly TRBD1 or TRBD2 (5 bases each). The germline gives CDR1 DFQATT, CDR2 SNEGSKA (reference sequence). The CDR3 sequence is 14 residues long. Trimming stripped 6 bases from V and 6 bases from J, with 18 bases between. Written as DNA, the CDR3 is TGCAGTGCACCCGGGACCCACAGAACCAATGAGCAGTTCTTC. This gives the protein CSAPGTHRTNEQFF.

This clonotype occurred a few times. V usage is TRBV6-5 and J usage is TRBJ2-4; D unresolved. This CDR3 comprises 15 residues. Germline loops: CDR1 MNHEY, CDR2 SVGAGI. Trimming pared 2 bases from V and 1 base from J, leaving 9 bases between. Here the CDR3 DNA reads TGTGCCAGCAGTTACGGGGATAGTGCCAAAAACATTCAGTACTTC. It translates to CASSYGDSAKNIQYF.

This clonotype has just a few counts. The rearrangement links TRBV4-1 to TRBJ2-5; 9 bases are a match to TRBD1. The CDR3 has 17 amino acids. Germline V CDR1 and CDR2: MGHRA, YSYEKL. V gave up 0 bases and J gave up 4 bases; unmatched junction bases: 9. CDR3 coding DNA: TGCGCCAGCAGCCAAGAACCCGCCGGGACAGGGAGAGAGACCCAGTACTTC. Amino acids: CASSQEPAGTGRETQYF.

This clonotype was seen repeatedly, ten times or more. The chain has TRBV6-5 and TRBJ1-2; 8 bases map to TRBD1. With V trimmed by 2 bases and J by 8 bases, 7 bases remained unmatched. Germline assignment: CDR1 MNHEY and CDR2 SVGAGI. This CDR3 region has 14 residues. The DNA for the CDR3 is TGTGCCAGCAGTTACGGTAGGACAGGGATCGGCTACACCTTC. It yields the protein CASSYGRTGIGYTF.

This clonotype was seen a few times. The V and J genes are TRBV28 and TRBJ1-1; possibly TRBD1 for D (5 bases). Deletions cut 5 bases from V and 11 bases from J, with 18 bases between. The germline gives CDR1 MDHEN, CDR2 SYDVKM. The length of the CDR3 is 13 residues. Here the CDR3 DNA reads TGTGCCAGCAGTCACCCAAGCCCGGAGGGGGCTTTCTTT. Translated: CASSHPSPEGAFF.

Comment on this clonotype: It is likely a read error: a sequence one base away is far more abundant. The rearrangement joins TRBV7-3 to TRBJ2-3; 9 bases fit TRBD2. This CDR3 has 15 residues. Looked up from germline, CDR1 is SGHTA and CDR2 is FQGTGA. CDR3: CTSSFTSGSTDTQYF. The CDR3 DNA follows: TGTACCAGCAGCTTTACTAGCGGGAGCACAGATACGCAGTATTTT.

The chain links TRBV19 to TRBJ1-6, with D perhaps TRBD1 (5 bases). The CDR3 covers 12 residues. Germline V gene sequence: CDR1 LNHDA, CDR2 SQIVND (reference sequence). Trimming removed 5 bases at V and 14 bases at J, with 13 bases between. The CDR3 here is CASSDRRSALHF. CDR3 nucleotides: TGTGCCAGTAGTGACAGACGTTCGGCCCTCCACTTT. Using reference TRBV19 and TRBJ1-6 for the parts outside the CDR3, the full variable domain is DGGITQSPKYLFRKEGQNVTLSCEQNLNHDAMYWYRQDPGQGLRLIYYSQIVNDFQKGDIAEGYSVSREKKESFPLTVTSAQKNPTAFYLCASSDRRSALHFGNGTRLTVT.

This clonotype has at least ten counts. The chain uses TRBV12-3 or TRBV12-4 and TRBJ1-4; D not resolved. V lost 5 bases, J lost 10 bases, and 8 bases lay in between. This CDR3 contains 11 residues. CDR3 loop: CASSLDGKLFF. CDR3 bases: TGTGCCAGCAGTCTTGACGGAAAACTGTTTTTT.

The rearrangement joins TRBV6-2 or TRBV6-3 to TRBJ2-6; no reliable D call. Germline CDR1 reads MNHEY; CDR2 reads SVGEGT. The CDR3 is made up of 15 amino acids. Trimming took 7 bases from V and 0 from J, leaving 10 bases between them. The CDR3 DNA is TGTGCCAGCAACGACGGTAACTCTGGGGCCAACGTCCTGACTTTC. This encodes CASNDGNSGANVLTF.

This clonotype was found many times. The chain has TRBV9 and TRBJ2-1; possible D gene TRBD2, 5 bases. This CDR3 has 16 residues. V shed 0 bases and J shed 0 bases, with 10 bases lying between them. CDR1 is SGDLS, CDR2 YYNGEE, per germline. The CDR3 DNA sequence: TGTGCCAGCAGCGTAGGGGGTGGGAGCTCCTACAATGAGCAGTTCTTC. This gives the protein CASSVGGGSSYNEQFF.